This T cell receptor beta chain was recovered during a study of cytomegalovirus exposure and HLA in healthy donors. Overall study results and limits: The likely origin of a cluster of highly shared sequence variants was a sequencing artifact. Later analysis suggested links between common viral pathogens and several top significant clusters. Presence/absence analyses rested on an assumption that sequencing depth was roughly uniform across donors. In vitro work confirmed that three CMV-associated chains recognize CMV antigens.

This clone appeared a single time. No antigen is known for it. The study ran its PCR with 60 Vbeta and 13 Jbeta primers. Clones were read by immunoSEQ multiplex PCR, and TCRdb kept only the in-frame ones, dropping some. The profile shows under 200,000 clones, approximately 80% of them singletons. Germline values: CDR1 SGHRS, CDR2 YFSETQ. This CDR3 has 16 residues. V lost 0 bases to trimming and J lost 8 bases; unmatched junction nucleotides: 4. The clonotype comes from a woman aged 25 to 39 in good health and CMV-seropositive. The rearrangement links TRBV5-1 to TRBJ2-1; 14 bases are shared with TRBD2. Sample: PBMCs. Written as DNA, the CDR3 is TGCGCCAGCAGCTTGGGACTAGCGGGGGGGCTTGATGAGCAGTTCTTC. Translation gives CASSLGLAGGLDEQFF.